The clone carrying this T cell receptor (beta chain) has at least ten counts. One entry per CDR3 protein results from TCRdb running MiXCR on the 5' RACE reads. The sample carries tens of thousands of distinct CDR3 sequences, more than 9.5% recorded once. The sample is drawn from a study of CD8 T cells in ankylosing spondylitis. This CDR3 has 15 residues. Germline assignment: CDR1 SGHRS and CDR2 YFSETQ. Trimming pared 2 bases from V and 2 bases from J, leaving 10 bases between. This clonotype originated in a male donor with ankylosing spondylitis or in good health (not recorded which). This sequence joins TRBV5-1 and TRBJ2-2; D unclear. The sample consisted of blood, either unsorted or a sorted T cell fraction (not recorded which). For the CDR3, the DNA is TGCGCCAGCAGCTTAAGTAATGTAAACACCGGGGAGCTGTTTTTT. Protein: CASSLSNVNTGELFF.